Below, 14 T cell receptor beta chains from the same sample are listed, as sequenced in a study of identical twins listed by TCRdb under 2016. The library came from 5' RACE. The listed sequencing device is Illumina HiSeq 2000. The public reads were reprocessed in TCRdb via fastp at Q25 and MiXCR, keeping in-frame beta chains. Each entry is one CDR3 protein sequence, shown with its most common DNA and genes. The table for this sample lists approximately 240,000 distinct CDR3 sequences; over 11% of them were counted only once. Approximately 8.8% of the sample is taken by the ten largest. Sample: memory (CD45RO+) T cells sorted from blood. Taken with the paper, the label for cell subset or site translates to: CD45RO+ enriched T cells. The source is a woman in her late teens or twenties in good health.

The genes are TRBV27 and TRBJ2-7; TRBD1 agrees at 7 bases. Trimming removed 8 bases from V and 0 bases from J; junction bases left unmatched: 7. The CDR3 extends over 14 amino acids. Germline V gene data show CDR1 as MNHEY and CDR2 as SMNVEV (reference sequence). CDR3 in DNA: TGTGCCAGCCAAAAAAGACAGGGCTCCTACGAGCAGTACTTC. This codes for CASQKRQGSYEQYF.

This clonotype was counted a few times. The chain combines TRBV15 with TRBJ2-7, with TRBD2 as a possible D gene (5 bases). CDR3 size: 13 residues. Germline CDR1 is LNHNV and CDR2 is YYDKDF (reference sequence). V lost 0 bases to trimming and J lost 7 bases, with 10 bases between them. CDR3 amino acids: CATSRELGREQYF. The CDR3 nucleotides are TGTGCCACCAGCAGAGAACTAGGCAGGGAGCAGTACTTC.

The rearrangement links TRBV4-1 to TRBJ2-5; D is unclear. The CDR3 length is 15 residues. V was clipped by 4 bases and J by 3 bases, with 15 bases between them. Germline-derived CDR1 and CDR2 are MGHRA and YSYEKL. The CDR3 reads CASSPLQLPEETQYF. DNA for the CDR3: TGCGCCAGCAGCCCCTTACAGCTACCAGAAGAGACCCAGTACTTC.

The V call is TRBV27, the J call TRBJ2-1; 10 bases line up with TRBD1. J gave up 7 bases and V 5 bases, and 14 bases lay outside the gene matches. Germline CDR1 reads MNHEY; CDR2 reads SMNVEV (reference sequence). The CDR3 consists of 17 residues. CDR3 in DNA: TGTGCCAGCAGTCCGAGGGGGGGGGACAGGGGTTATAATGAGCAGTTCTTC. It codes for CASSPRGGDRGYNEQFF.

This clonotype was counted a few times. This sequence joins TRBV20-1 and TRBJ2-1, with D possibly being TRBD1 or TRBD2 (5 bases each). This CDR3 is 16 amino acids long. CDR1 and CDR2 (germline): DFQATT, SNEGSKA (reference sequence). V lost 0 bases to trimming and J lost 8 bases, with 20 bases between them. The CDR3 DNA reads as TGCAGTGCTAGAGATGCCGCCGGGGCAGGTTTTTATGAGCAGTTCTTC. Translated, it gives CSARDAAGAGFYEQFF.

The rearrangement links TRBV6-5 to TRBJ1-5; D is ambiguous. V lost 4 bases and J 2 bases, leaving 9 bases between the germline ends. Germline-derived CDR1 and CDR2 are MNHEY and SVGAGI. The CDR3 sequence is 14 residues long. CDR3 nucleotide sequence: TGTGCCAGCAGTTTCGGGGTGGGCAATCAGCCCCAGCATTTT. This codes for CASSFGVGNQPQHF.

This clonotype turned up a few times. Written as DNA, the CDR3 is TGTGCCAGCAGTAGAGATTGGGTTCTCTCCTACGAGCAGTACTTC. Amino acid sequence: CASSRDWVLSYEQYF. The chain is built from TRBV12-3 or TRBV12-4 and TRBJ2-7, with D unresolved. The CDR3 is 15 residues long. V lost 5 bases, J lost 0 bases, and 14 bases lay in between.

This clonotype was detected only a few times. The rearrangement uses TRBV10-3 and TRBJ2-7, with 10 bases lining up with TRBD2. V was pared by 3 bases and J by 6 bases, with 5 bases of the junction left unmatched. This CDR3 contains 14 residues. Germline lookup yields CDR1 ENHRY and CDR2 SYGVKD. CDR3: CAISDRTSGAEQYF. CDR3 in DNA: TGTGCCATCAGTGATAGAACTAGCGGGGCCGAGCAGTACTTC.

This clonotype has ten or more counts. The gene calls are TRBV9 and TRBJ2-1; 10 positions match TRBD2. The ends lost 1 base at V and 4 bases at J; junction bases unmatched: 2. Germline V CDR1 and CDR2: SGDLS, YYNGEE. The CDR3 extends over 15 amino acids. CDR3 amino acids: CASSVLAGDYNEQFF. DNA for the CDR3: TGTGCCAGCAGCGTACTAGCGGGGGATTACAATGAGCAGTTCTTC. The full variable domain, rest sourced from reference TRBV9 and TRBJ2-1, is DSGVTQTPKHLITATGQRVTLRCSPRSGDLSVYWYQQSLDQGLQFLIQYYNGEERAKGNILERFSAQQFPDLHSELNLSSLELGDSALYFCASSVLAGDYNEQFFGPGTRLTVL.

This clonotype has at least ten counts. This chain uses TRBV12-5 with TRBJ2-3; 11 bases line up with TRBD2. This CDR3 comprises 16 residues. Germline V gene sequence: CDR1 LGHNT, CDR2 FRNRAP. The ends lost 5 bases at V and 2 bases at J; junction bases unmatched: 6. CDR3 in amino acids: CASGPGTSGITDTQYF. The CDR3 region has the DNA TGTGCTAGTGGTCCGGGGACTAGCGGAATCACAGATACGCAGTATTTT.

The V and J genes are TRBV7-9 and TRBJ1-2; 7 bases agree with TRBD1. Germline values: CDR1 SEHNR, CDR2 FQNEAQ (reference sequence). This CDR3 region has 14 residues. Trimming took 3 bases from V and 1 from J; bases not matched to a gene: 2. CDR3 residues: CASSLRDSNYGYTF. The CDR3 bases are TGTGCCAGCAGCTTGCGGGACAGTAACTATGGCTACACCTTC.

This rearrangement joins TRBV7-6 to TRBJ1-1; a possible D gene is TRBD1 (5 bases). The V gene's germline CDR1 is SGHVS and CDR2 FNYEAQ. V lost 5 bases and J lost 0, with 16 bases in between. The CDR3 totals 16 residues. This CDR3 reads CASSRMGGNMNTEAFF. DNA for the CDR3: TGTGCCAGCAGCCGCATGGGGGGTAACATGAACACTGAAGCTTTCTTT. The variable domain in full, with the rest retrieved from reference TRBV7-6 and TRBJ1-1, is GAGVSQSPRYKVTKRGQDVALRCDPISGHVSLYWYRQALGQGPEFLTYFNYEAQQDKSGLPNDRFSAERPEGSISTLTIQRTEQRDSAMYRCASSRMGGNMNTEAFFGQGTRLTVV.

This rearrangement joins TRBV5-1 to TRBJ2-5, with TRBD2 matching over 7 bases. V gave up 4 bases and J gave up 7 bases; unmatched junction bases: 10. Germline lookup yields CDR1 SGHRS and CDR2 YFSETQ. The CDR3 length is 14 residues. CDR3 sequence: CASSREAFGGTQYF. In DNA, the CDR3 is TGCGCCAGCAGCCGGGAGGCATTTGGTGGGACCCAGTACTTC.

This clonotype was recorded many times. The rearrangement joins TRBV4-2 to TRBJ1-2; no definite D call. The CDR3 contains 15 residues. Germline CDR1 is LGHNA and CDR2 is YNFKEQ. V was cut by 1 base and J by 2 bases, with 11 bases left in between. In DNA, the CDR3 is TGTGCCAGCAGCCAAGGGAGCCACAGCAACTATGGCTACACCTTC. Encoded protein: CASSQGSHSNYGYTF.